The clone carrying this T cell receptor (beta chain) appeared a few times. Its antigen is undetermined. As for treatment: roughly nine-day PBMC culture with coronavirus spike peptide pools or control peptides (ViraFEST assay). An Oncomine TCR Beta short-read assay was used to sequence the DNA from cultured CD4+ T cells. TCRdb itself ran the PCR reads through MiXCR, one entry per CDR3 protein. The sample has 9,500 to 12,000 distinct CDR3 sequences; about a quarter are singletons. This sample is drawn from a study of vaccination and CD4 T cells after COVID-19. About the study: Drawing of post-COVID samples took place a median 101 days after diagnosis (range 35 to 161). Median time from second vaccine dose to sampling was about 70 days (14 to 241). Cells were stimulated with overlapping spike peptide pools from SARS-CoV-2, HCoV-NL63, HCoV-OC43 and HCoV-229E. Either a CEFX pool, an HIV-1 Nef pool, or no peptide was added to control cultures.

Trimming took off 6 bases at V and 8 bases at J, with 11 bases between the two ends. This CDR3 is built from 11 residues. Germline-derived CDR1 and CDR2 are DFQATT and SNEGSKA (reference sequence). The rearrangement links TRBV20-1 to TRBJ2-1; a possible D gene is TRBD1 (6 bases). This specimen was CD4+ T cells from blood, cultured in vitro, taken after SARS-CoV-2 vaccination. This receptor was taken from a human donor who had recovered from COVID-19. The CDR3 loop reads CSAKQGYEQFF. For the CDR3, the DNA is TGCAGTGCCAAGCAGGGGTATGAGCAGTTCTTC.